Listed below are T cell receptor beta chains from one sample, sequenced in a study of cytomegalovirus exposure and HLA in healthy donors. Profiled with immunoSEQ multiplex PCR; TCRdb holds only in-frame clones, not every one. Recorded for this sample: just over 80,000 clones. Specimen: PBMCs. The receptor source for this set is a woman in her thirties in good health and CMV-seronegative. Both conserved end residues are part of each CDR3. D genes are given only for firm matches.

j_call: TRBJ1-2; cdr3_length: 14; d_call: .; v_call: TRBV30; cdr3_aa: CAWTPSGFDYGYTF; cdr3_nt: TGTGCCTGGACCCCATCAGGGTTTGACTATGGCTACACCTTC
j_call: TRBJ2-1; cdr3_length: 15; d_call: TRBD2; v_call: TRBV2; cdr3_aa: CASQGAGDVYNEQFF; cdr3_nt: TGTGCCAGCCAGGGAGCGGGAGACGTTTACAATGAGCAGTTCTTC
j_call: TRBJ1-2; cdr3_length: 13; d_call: .; v_call: TRBV6-5; cdr3_aa: CASTNAGAGGYTF; cdr3_nt: TGTGCCAGCACCAACGCAGGGGCAGGAGGCTACACCTTC
j_call: TRBJ1-6; cdr3_length: 15; d_call: .; v_call: TRBV19; cdr3_aa: CASSIDGTTGSPLHF; cdr3_nt: TGTGCCAGTAGTATAGATGGAACTACGGGGTCACCCCTCCACTTT
j_call: TRBJ2-7; cdr3_length: 15; d_call: .; v_call: TRBV27; cdr3_aa: CASSHGTLYPYEQYF; cdr3_nt: TGTGCCAGCAGTCATGGGACACTTTACCCCTACGAGCAGTACTTC
j_call: TRBJ1-2; cdr3_length: 14; d_call: TRBD1; v_call: TRBV18; cdr3_aa: CASSPDRGSYGYTF; cdr3_nt: TGTGCCAGCTCACCTGACAGGGGTAGCTATGGCTACACCTTC
j_call: TRBJ1-2; cdr3_length: 12; d_call: .; v_call: TRBV29-1; cdr3_aa: CSVEDQNYGYTF; cdr3_nt: TGCAGCGTTGAAGATCAAAACTATGGCTACACCTTC
j_call: TRBJ2-3; cdr3_length: 13; d_call: .; v_call: TRBV5-6; cdr3_aa: CASSSTSTDTQYF; cdr3_nt: TGTGCCAGCAGCAGTACTAGCACAGATACGCAGTATTTT
j_call: TRBJ2-7; cdr3_length: 13; d_call: .; v_call: TRBV30; cdr3_aa: CAWSVRSSYEQYF; cdr3_nt: TGTGCCTGGAGTGTACGTAGCTCCTACGAGCAGTACTTC
j_call: TRBJ1-1; cdr3_length: 14; d_call: TRBD1; v_call: TRBV7-6; cdr3_aa: CASSAGGPGTEAFF; cdr3_nt: TGTGCCAGCAGTGCAGGGGGCCCAGGCACTGAAGCTTTCTTT
j_call: TRBJ1-4; cdr3_length: 15; d_call: TRBD1; v_call: TRBV4-1; cdr3_aa: CASSQGDRGNEKLFF; cdr3_nt: TGCGCCAGCAGCCAAGGGGACAGGGGAAATGAAAAACTGTTTTTT
j_call: TRBJ1-2; cdr3_length: 13; d_call: .; v_call: TRBV28; cdr3_aa: CASIDEGLYGYTF; cdr3_nt: TGTGCCAGCATTGATGAGGGCCTCTATGGCTACACCTTC
j_call: TRBJ1-2; cdr3_length: 16; d_call: TRBD1; v_call: TRBV5-1; cdr3_aa: CASSPNRDSDLYGYTF; cdr3_nt: TGCGCCAGCAGCCCGAACCGGGACAGCGATCTTTATGGCTACACCTTC
j_call: TRBJ1-4; cdr3_length: 15; d_call: TRBD1; v_call: TRBV30; cdr3_aa: CAWSDRGSVWEKLFF; cdr3_nt: TGTGCCTGGTCGGACAGGGGAAGTGTTTGGGAAAAACTGTTTTTT
j_call: TRBJ2-3; cdr3_length: 14; d_call: .; v_call: TRBV7-8; cdr3_aa: CASSSRTSTDTQYF; cdr3_nt: TGTGCCAGCAGTTCGCGGACTAGCACAGATACGCAGTATTTT
j_call: TRBJ2-3; cdr3_length: 14; d_call: .; v_call: TRBV5-1; cdr3_aa: CASRPDSSTDTQYF; cdr3_nt: TGCGCCAGCAGACCGGACAGTAGCACAGATACGCAGTATTTT
j_call: TRBJ2-1; cdr3_length: 14; d_call: TRBD2; v_call: TRBV4-1; cdr3_aa: CASSQGLADNEQFF; cdr3_nt: TGCGCCAGCAGCCAGGGGCTAGCGGACAATGAGCAGTTCTTC
j_call: TRBJ2-1; cdr3_length: 13; d_call: TRBD2; v_call: TRBV7-9; cdr3_aa: CASSQPAGDWQFF; cdr3_nt: TGTGCCAGCAGCCAACCAGCGGGGGATTGGCAGTTCTTC
j_call: TRBJ1-2; cdr3_length: 14; d_call: .; v_call: TRBV19; cdr3_aa: CASTDDSEIYGYTF; cdr3_nt: TGTGCCAGTACTGATGACAGCGAAATCTATGGCTACACCTTC
j_call: TRBJ2-5; cdr3_length: 14; d_call: TRBD2; v_call: TRBV5-6; cdr3_aa: CASSSILAEETQYF; cdr3_nt: TGTGCCAGCAGCTCCATACTAGCGGAAGAGACCCAGTACTTC
j_call: TRBJ2-7; cdr3_length: 14; d_call: TRBD2; v_call: TRBV18; cdr3_aa: CASSRLADAYEQYF; cdr3_nt: TGTGCCAGCTCAAGACTAGCGGATGCCTACGAGCAGTACTTC
j_call: TRBJ2-1; cdr3_length: 15; d_call: TRBD2; v_call: TRBV30; cdr3_aa: CAWSDGLAGGNEQFF; cdr3_nt: TGTGCCTGGAGTGATGGTCTAGCGGGAGGAAATGAGCAGTTCTTC
j_call: TRBJ1-3; cdr3_length: 15; d_call: .; v_call: TRBV6-1; cdr3_aa: CASSEGTTVADTIYF; cdr3_nt: TGTGCCAGCAGTGAGGGGACAACCGTGGCGGACACCATATATTTT
j_call: TRBJ1-1; cdr3_length: 13; d_call: .; v_call: TRBV19; cdr3_aa: CASSLQVQTEAFF; cdr3_nt: TGTGCCAGTAGTCTACAGGTCCAGACTGAAGCTTTCTTT
j_call: TRBJ2-1; cdr3_length: 17; d_call: TRBD2; v_call: TRBV4-2; cdr3_aa: CASSQRGGGSSYNEQFF; cdr3_nt: TGTGCCAGCAGCCAGCGCGGCGGGGGGAGCTCCTACAATGAGCAGTTCTTC
j_call: TRBJ1-5; cdr3_length: 18; d_call: .; v_call: TRBV4-1; cdr3_aa: CASSRGPVAGLGNQPQHF; cdr3_nt: TGCGCCAGCAGCCGAGGCCCCGTTGCGGGGCTGGGCAATCAGCCCCAGCATTTT
j_call: TRBJ2-1; cdr3_length: 15; d_call: .; v_call: TRBV18; cdr3_aa: CASSPTVKRDNEQFF; cdr3_nt: TGTGCCAGCTCACCGACAGTAAAAAGAGACAATGAGCAGTTCTTC